Sequencing of this T cell receptor (beta chain) was carried out in a study of T cells in Graves' hyperthyroidism and ophthalmopathy. Amplification targeted TCR beta CDR3 regions from RNA transcripts. During a first-round RT-PCR of the TCR CDR3, the HTBI primer set was used. MiXCR was run by TCRdb on the multiplex PCR reads, yielding one entry per CDR3 protein. The sample holds 550,000 to 600,000 distinct CDR3 sequences, about 14% seen once. This clonotype was observed at least ten times. V lost 1 base to trimming and J lost 4 bases, with 14 bases between them. The germline gives CDR1 SGHAT, CDR2 FQDESV (reference sequence). The CDR3 is made up of 15 amino acids.

Sequencing used blood. The rearrangement links TRBV11-1 to TRBJ2-7; D gene uncertain. The sequence was collected from a young woman with Graves' ophthalmopathy. The CDR3 spells CASSLGGIGYYEQYF. In nucleotides, the CDR3 is TGTGCCAGCAGCTTAGGTGGCATAGGATATTACGAGCAGTACTTC.